This is a list of T cell receptor beta chains from one sample in a study of blood T cell repertoires in COVID-19. TCRdb's table, derived via immunoSEQ multiplex PCR, lists solely in-frame clones and lacks some. The data hold 110,000 or so clones, with around 83% observed a single time. The material sequenced was peripheral blood. These receptors were collected from a woman aged 60-75 years with COVID-19, enrolled during active disease. Each CDR3 is given with its conserved first and last residue. The D gene is left open where the match is weak. Some rows have no size entry. The others give once, few or many, or a class for an expanded clone.

v_gene	abundance	j_gene	d_gene	CDR3aa	CDR3nt
TRBV21-1	.	TRBJ2-5	.	CASSKEVRGTGIQETQYF	TGTGCCAGCAGCAAAGAGGTGAGGGGGACGGGGATTCAAGAGACCCAGTACTTC
TRBV2	.	TRBJ1-2	TRBD1	CASSVPGGEMFVDYGYTF	TGTGCCAGCAGTGTACCAGGGGGCGAGATGTTTGTAGACTATGGCTACACCTTC
TRBV12-3/TRBV12-4	.	TRBJ1-2	.	CASSPLAGYGYTF	TGTGCCAGCAGTCCATTAGCAGGGTATGGCTACACCTTC
TRBV5-1	.	TRBJ1-2	.	CASSFGGDGYTF	TGCGCCAGCAGCTTCGGCGGCGATGGCTACACCTTC
TRBV9	once	TRBJ1-2	TRBD1	CASSVGQGAYGYTF	TGTGCCAGCAGCGTAGGACAGGGCGCCTATGGCTACACCTTC
TRBV6-5	.	TRBJ1-5	TRBD1	CASSLDRGNQPQHF	TGTGCCAGCAGTTTGGACAGGGGGAATCAGCCCCAGCATTTT
TRBV19	few	TRBJ2-3	.	CASSIERGTQYF	TGTGCCAGTAGTATCGAAAGGGGTACGCAGTATTTT
TRBV5-4	few	TRBJ1-4	TRBD1	CASSWTRQGAPTNEKLFF	TGTGCCAGCAGTTGGACCCGACAGGGGGCCCCAACTAATGAAAAACTGTTTTTT
TRBV11-2	.	TRBJ1-6	.	CASSLAGFNSPLHF	TGTGCCAGCAGCTTAGCCGGGTTTAATTCACCCCTCCACTTT
TRBV5-1	.	TRBJ1-2	.	CASSHNSNYGYTF	TGCGCCAGCAGCCACAATTCGAACTATGGCTACACCTTC
TRBV30	.	TRBJ1-1	.	CAGGRWNTEAFF	TGTGCCGGCGGGCGGTGGAACACTGAAGCTTTCTTT
TRBV12-5	.	TRBJ2-5	.	CACGWGGTGGQQETQYF	TGTGCTTGTGGTTGGGGGGGGACAGGCGGGCAACAAGAGACCCAGTACTTC
TRBV19	.	TRBJ1-1	TRBD1	CASSTGTGFWDTEAFF	TGTGCCAGTAGTACCGGGACAGGGTTTTGGGACACTGAAGCTTTCTTT
TRBV27	.	TRBJ1-2	TRBD1	CASSWTGGGIGYTF	TGTGCCAGCAGCTGGACAGGGGGCGGGATAGGCTACACCTTC
TRBV6-5	.	TRBJ1-2	.	CASREGQKEYYGYTF	TGTGCCAGCAGAGAGGGACAAAAGGAGTACTATGGCTACACCTTC
TRBV5-1	.	TRBJ1-1	.	CASSLGFEGDTEAFF	TGCGCCAGCAGCTTGGGATTTGAGGGGGACACTGAAGCTTTCTTT
TRBV6-2/TRBV6-3	once	TRBJ2-1	TRBD1	CASSYSGDRGGDEQFF	TGTGCCAGCAGTTACTCAGGGGACAGGGGAGGGGATGAGCAGTTCTTC
TRBV19	.	TRBJ1-1	.	CASQEGLGAFF	TGTGCCAGTCAAGAGGGTTTGGGAGCTTTCTTT
TRBV11-2	.	TRBJ1-3	TRBD1	CASRWDRGSGNTIYF	TGTGCCAGCAGATGGGACAGGGGGTCTGGAAACACCATATATTTT
TRBV19	.	TRBJ1-1	.	CASSIAQMNTEAFF	TGTGCCAGTAGTATAGCACAGATGAACACTGAAGCTTTCTTT
TRBV6-5	.	TRBJ2-1	.	CASSYSKVAGSEQFF	TGTGCCAGCAGTTACTCGAAAGTTGCGGGGTCTGAGCAGTTCTTC
TRBV7-9	once	TRBJ1-4	TRBD1	CASRPGQSQGANEKLFF	TGTGCCAGCAGACCTGGACAGTCCCAGGGGGCTAATGAAAAACTGTTTTTT